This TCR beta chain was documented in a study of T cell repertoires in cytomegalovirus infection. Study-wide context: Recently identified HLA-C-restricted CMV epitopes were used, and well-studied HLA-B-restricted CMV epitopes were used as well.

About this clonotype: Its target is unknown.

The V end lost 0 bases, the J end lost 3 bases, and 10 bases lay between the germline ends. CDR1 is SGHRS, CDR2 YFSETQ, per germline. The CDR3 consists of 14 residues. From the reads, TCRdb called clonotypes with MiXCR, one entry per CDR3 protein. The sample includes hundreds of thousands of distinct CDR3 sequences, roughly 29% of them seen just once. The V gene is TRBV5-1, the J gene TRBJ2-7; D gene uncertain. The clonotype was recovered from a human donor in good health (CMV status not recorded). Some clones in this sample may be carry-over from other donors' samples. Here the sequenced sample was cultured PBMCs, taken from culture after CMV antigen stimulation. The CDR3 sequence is CASSLGPSLYEQYF. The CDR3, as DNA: TGCGCCAGCAGCTTGGGCCCCAGCCTCTACGAGCAGTACTTC.